This T cell receptor (beta chain) derives from a study (dated by TCRdb to between 2014 and 2017). Background for the entire study: Whether tumor-infiltrating Tregs in breast cancer are recruited from blood Tregs or converted in situ from other CD4+ T cell subsets was tested.

Full-length TCR variable regions were amplified by 5' RACE PCR using constant-region reverse primers, and then by semi-nested PCR using Nested Universal Primer A. The ReliaPrep RNA Cell Miniprep System was used to extract total RNA, which was then reverse transcribed into 5'RACE-ready cDNA with the SMARTer RACE 5'/3' Kit. Full-length TCR alpha and beta libraries were barcoded with multiplex adaptors and sequenced on an Illumina MiSeq. In the source study's methods: For each of nine subset-tissue groups, sequencing data from the five patients were pooled, and the groups were then compared using unsupervised clustering of TCR gene usage. Repertoire similarity was calculated with the Morisita-Horn index, weighting shared sequences by their contribution to each repertoire. Clones were called with MiXCR by TCRdb after fastp trimmed the public reads at Q25, and only in-frame beta chains were retained. Rows are combined by CDR3 protein, so each entry shows the most common genes and DNA. Clone size and V and J calls follow TCRdb, not the original study. The sample profile shows some 62,000 distinct CDR3 sequences; under 25% of them were found once. The ten biggest clones cover over 2.5% of the sample.

In the case of this clonotype: The specificity of this receptor is unknown. No clone much larger than this one lies a single base away; base qualities are absent.

CDR1 and CDR2 are read off the germline V gene (reference sequence) as LNHDA and SQIVND. Trimming accounts for 6 bases at V and 6 bases at J, while the number of junction bases matched to no gene is 3. The CDR3 runs 12 residues from the cysteine to the phenylalanine. Solely the CDR3 DNA is kept, with 36 bases framed from the first base. The memory CD4+ T cell population was isolated based on a CD4+CD45RO+CD25- phenotype. Tregs, naive and memory CD4+ T cells from tumor, blood and ipsilateral draining lymph nodes of a few breast cancer patients underwent full-length TCR alpha and beta sequencing. Tumor tissue and lymph nodes obtained by ipsilateral axillary dissection were perfused with PBS, cut into small pieces and digested using collagenase I and hyaluronidase. Ficoll density gradient centrifugation was used to isolate mononuclear cells from lymph nodes or from 40 to 50 ml of peripheral blood. Sorted cell populations were confirmed by FACS to exceed 90% purity.

Study-wide findings and limitations: The greatest overlap of tumor-infiltrating Treg TCR alpha and beta sequences was observed with tumor naive CD4+ T cells, followed by blood naive CD4+ T cells. The validation in the larger cohort was limited to a single TCR beta V-J rearrangement instead of whole repertoires. In terms of TCR gene usage, tumor memory CD4+ T cells clustered together with blood and lymph node memory CD4+ cells, as well as with lymph node naive CD4+ cells.

This sequence originates from a female donor with breast cancer. The receptor chain draws on TRBV19 and TRBJ1-2, with 8 middle bases fitting TRBD1. Sequencing was performed on memory CD4+ T cells sorted from a lymph node. The cell subset or site label corresponds to: memory CD4+ T cells, CD4+CD45RO+CD25-. The nucleotide sequence is TGTGCCAGTAGGGCAGGGGGCGATGGCTACACCTTC. This codes for CASRAGGDGYTF.